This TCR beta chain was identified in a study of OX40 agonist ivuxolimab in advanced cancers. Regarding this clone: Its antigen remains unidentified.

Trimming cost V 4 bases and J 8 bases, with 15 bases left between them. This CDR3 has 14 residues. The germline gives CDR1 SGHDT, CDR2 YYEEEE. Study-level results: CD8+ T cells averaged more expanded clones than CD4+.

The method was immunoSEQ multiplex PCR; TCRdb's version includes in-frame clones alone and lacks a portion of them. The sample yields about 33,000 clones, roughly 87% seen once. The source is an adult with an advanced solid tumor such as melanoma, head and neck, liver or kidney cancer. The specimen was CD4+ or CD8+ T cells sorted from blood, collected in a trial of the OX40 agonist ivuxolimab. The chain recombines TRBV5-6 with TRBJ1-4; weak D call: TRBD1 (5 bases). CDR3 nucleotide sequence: TGTGCCAGCAGCCTCTTGGCAGGGCGGGAAAAACTGTTTTTT. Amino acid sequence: CASSLLAGREKLFF. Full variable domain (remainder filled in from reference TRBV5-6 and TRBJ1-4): DAGVTQSPTHLIKTRGQQVTLRCSPKSGHDTVSWYQQALGQGPQFIFQYYEEEERQRGNFPDRFSGHQFPNYSSELNVNALLLGDSALYLCASSLLAGREKLFFGSGTQLSVL.